The clone carrying this T cell receptor beta chain occurred a few times. Each patient came to thyroid surgery without any prior treatment (of any kind). TCRdb re-called the PCR reads through MiXCR. The sample contains more than 90,000 clones, 9.5% to 15% of which appear only once. Looked up from germline, CDR1 is SQVTM and CDR2 is ANQGSEA. The CDR3 length is 13 residues. The V and J ends lost 3 bases and 8 bases respectively, with 16 bases between them. This entry belongs to a study of metastatic and nonmetastatic thyroid tumors. The V call is TRBV29-1, the J call TRBJ1-2, with D unclear. The sample was blood. The source of this sequence is a female donor with papillary thyroid cancer or a benign thyroid nodule (not recorded which). Some clones in this sample may be carry-over from other donors' samples. The CDR3 loop is CSVERTALSGYTF. The CDR3 bases are TGCAGCGTTGAGAGGACCGCCCTTAGCGGCTACACCTTC.